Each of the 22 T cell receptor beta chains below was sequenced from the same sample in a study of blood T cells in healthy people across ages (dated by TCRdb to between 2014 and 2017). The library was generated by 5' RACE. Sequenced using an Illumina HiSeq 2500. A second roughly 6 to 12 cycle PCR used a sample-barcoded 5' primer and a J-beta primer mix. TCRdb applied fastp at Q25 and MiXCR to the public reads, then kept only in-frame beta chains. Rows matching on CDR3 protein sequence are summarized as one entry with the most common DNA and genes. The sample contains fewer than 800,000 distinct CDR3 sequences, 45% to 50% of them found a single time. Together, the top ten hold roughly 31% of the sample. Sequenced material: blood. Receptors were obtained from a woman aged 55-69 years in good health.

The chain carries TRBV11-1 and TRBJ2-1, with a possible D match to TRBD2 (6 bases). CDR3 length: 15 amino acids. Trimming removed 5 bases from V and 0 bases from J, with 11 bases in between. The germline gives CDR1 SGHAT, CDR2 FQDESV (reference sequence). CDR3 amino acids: CASSPGGSSYNEQFF. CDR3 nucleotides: TGTGCCAGCAGCCCAGGAGGGAGCTCCTACAATGAGCAGTTCTTC. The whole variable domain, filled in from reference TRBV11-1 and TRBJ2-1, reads EAEVAQSPRYKITEKSQAVAFWCDPISGHATLYWYRQILGQGPELLVQFQDESVVDDSQLPKDRFSAERLKGVDSTLKIQPAELGDSAMYLCASSPGGSSYNEQFFGPGTRLTVL.

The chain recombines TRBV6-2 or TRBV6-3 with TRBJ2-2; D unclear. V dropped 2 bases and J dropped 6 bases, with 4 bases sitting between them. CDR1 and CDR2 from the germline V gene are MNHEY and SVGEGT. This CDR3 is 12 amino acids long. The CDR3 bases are TGTGCCAGCAGTTACATTGCCGGGGAGCTGTTTTTT. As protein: CASSYIAGELFF.

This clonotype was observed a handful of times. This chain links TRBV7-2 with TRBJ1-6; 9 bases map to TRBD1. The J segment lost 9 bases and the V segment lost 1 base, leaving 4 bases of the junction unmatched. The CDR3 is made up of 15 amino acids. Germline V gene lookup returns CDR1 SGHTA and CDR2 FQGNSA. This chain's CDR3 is CASSLEGTGTSPLHF. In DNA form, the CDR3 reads TGTGCCAGCAGCTTAGAGGGGACAGGGACTTCACCCCTCCACTTT.

The DNA of the CDR3 is TGCAGTGCTAGCTCGCGCACGGGGGCTGGTTACAATGAGCAGTTCTTC. It translates to CSASSRTGAGYNEQFF. The gene calls are TRBV20-1 and TRBJ2-1; D is perhaps TRBD1 or TRBD2 (6 bases each). Per the germline V gene, CDR1 is DFQATT and CDR2 is SNEGSKA (reference sequence). Trimming removed 3 bases at V and 4 bases at J, with 19 bases between. This CDR3 spans 16 amino acids.

The CDR3 spells CASSFRVGGSQNSPLHF. In DNA form, the CDR3 reads TGTGCCAGCAGTTTTCGTGTCGGGGGGTCACAGAATTCACCCCTCCACTTT. The genes are TRBV28 and TRBJ1-6, with a tentative D call TRBD1 (5 bases). From germline, CDR1 is MDHEN and CDR2 SYDVKM. V lost 3 bases to trimming and J lost 7 bases, with 19 bases between them. The CDR3 is 17 residues long.

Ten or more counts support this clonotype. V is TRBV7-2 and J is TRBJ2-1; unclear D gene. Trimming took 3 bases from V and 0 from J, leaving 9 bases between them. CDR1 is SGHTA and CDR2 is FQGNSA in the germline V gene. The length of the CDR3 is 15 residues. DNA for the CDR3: TGTGCCAGCAGCTTGACCGGCAGCTCCTACAATGAGCAGTTCTTC. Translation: CASSLTGSSYNEQFF.

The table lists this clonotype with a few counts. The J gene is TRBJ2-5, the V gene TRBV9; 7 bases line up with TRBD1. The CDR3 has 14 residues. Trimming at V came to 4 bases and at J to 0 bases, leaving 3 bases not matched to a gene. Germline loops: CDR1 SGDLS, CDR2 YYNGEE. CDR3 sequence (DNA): TGTGCCAGCAGCTCGGGACAGAACCAAGAGACCCAGTACTTC. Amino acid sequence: CASSSGQNQETQYF. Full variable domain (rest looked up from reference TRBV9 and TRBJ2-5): DSGVTQTPKHLITATGQRVTLRCSPRSGDLSVYWYQQSLDQGLQFLIQYYNGEERAKGNILERFSAQQFPDLHSELNLSSLELGDSALYFCASSSGQNQETQYFGPGTRLLVL.

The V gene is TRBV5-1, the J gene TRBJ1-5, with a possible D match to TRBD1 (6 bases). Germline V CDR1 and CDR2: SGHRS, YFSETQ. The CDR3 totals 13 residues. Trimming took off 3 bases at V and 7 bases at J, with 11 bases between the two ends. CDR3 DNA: TGCGCCAGCAGCTCGGAACAGGGACAGCCCCAGCATTTT. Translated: CASSSEQGQPQHF.

CDR3 amino acids: CSAWTGEITEAFF. CDR3 nucleotide sequence: TGCAGCGCCTGGACAGGGGAAATCACTGAAGCTTTCTTT. This sequence joins TRBV29-1 and TRBJ1-1; 9 nucleotides line up with TRBD1. The CDR3 length is 13 residues. J gave up 4 bases and V 7 bases, and 7 bases lay outside the gene matches. From germline, CDR1 is SQVTM and CDR2 ANQGSEA. Filled out from reference TRBV29-1 and TRBJ1-1, the complete variable domain reads SAVISQKPSRDICQRGTSLTIQCQVDSQVTMMFWYRQQPGQSLTLIATANQGSEATYESGFVIDKFPISRPNLTFSTLTVSNMSPEDSSIYLCSAWTGEITEAFFGQGTRLTVV.

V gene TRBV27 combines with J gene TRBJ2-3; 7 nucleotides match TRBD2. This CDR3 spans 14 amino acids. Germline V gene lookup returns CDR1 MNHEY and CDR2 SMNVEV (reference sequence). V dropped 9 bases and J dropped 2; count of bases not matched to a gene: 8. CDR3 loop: CASGREWNTDTQYF. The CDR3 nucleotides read TGTGCCAGTGGGCGGGAGTGGAACACAGATACGCAGTATTTT.

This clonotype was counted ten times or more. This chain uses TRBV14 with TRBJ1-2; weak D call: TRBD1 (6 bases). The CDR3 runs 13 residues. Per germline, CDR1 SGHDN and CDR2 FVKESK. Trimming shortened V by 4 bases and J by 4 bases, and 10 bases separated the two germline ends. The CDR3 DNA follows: TGTGCCAGCAGCCCCCGGACAGCCTATGGCTACACCTTC. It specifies CASSPRTAYGYTF. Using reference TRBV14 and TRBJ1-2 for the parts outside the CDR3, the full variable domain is EAGVTQFPSHSVIEKGQTVTLRCDPISGHDNLYWYRRVMGKEIKFLLHFVKESKQDESGMPNNRFLAERTGGTYSTLKVQPAELEDSGVYFCASSPRTAYGYTFGSGTRLTVV.

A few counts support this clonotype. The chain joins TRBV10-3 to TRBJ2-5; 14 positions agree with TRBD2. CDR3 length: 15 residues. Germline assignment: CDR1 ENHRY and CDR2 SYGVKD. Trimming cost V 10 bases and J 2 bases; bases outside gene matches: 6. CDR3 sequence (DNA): TGTGCCACCGGGACTAGCGGGAGCAGTCAAGAGACCCAGTACTTC. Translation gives CATGTSGSSQETQYF.

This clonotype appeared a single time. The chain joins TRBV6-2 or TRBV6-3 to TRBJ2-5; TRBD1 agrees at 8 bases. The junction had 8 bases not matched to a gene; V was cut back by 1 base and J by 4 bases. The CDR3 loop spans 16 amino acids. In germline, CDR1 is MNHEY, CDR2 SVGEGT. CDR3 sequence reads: CASSYYVGQGRETQYF. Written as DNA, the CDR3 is TGTGCCAGCAGTTACTATGTTGGACAGGGAAGAGAGACCCAGTACTTC.

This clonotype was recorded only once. The DNA of the CDR3 is TGCGCCAGCAGCCAATTTTCGGGTGAAGGAGGCTACACCTTC. It translates to CASSQFSGEGGYTF. The chain couples TRBV5-1 to TRBJ1-2; D is unclear. V was cut by 4 bases and J by 8 bases, with 18 bases left in between. The CDR3 loop spans 14 amino acids. Germline CDR1 reads SGHRS; CDR2 reads YFSETQ.

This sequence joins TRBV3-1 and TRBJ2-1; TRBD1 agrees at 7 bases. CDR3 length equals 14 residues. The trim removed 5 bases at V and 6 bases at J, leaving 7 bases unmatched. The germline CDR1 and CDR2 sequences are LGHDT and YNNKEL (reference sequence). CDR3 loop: CASSAGTAANEQFF. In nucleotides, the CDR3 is TGTGCCAGCAGCGCCGGGACAGCGGCCAATGAGCAGTTCTTC.

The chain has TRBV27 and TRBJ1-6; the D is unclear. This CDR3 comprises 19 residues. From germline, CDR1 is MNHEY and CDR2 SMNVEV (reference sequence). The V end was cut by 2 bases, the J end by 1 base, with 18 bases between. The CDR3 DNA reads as TGTGCCAGCAGTTTAGTCTCGGGCGGCGGAATTTCCTATAATTCACCCCTCCACTTT. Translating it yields CASSLVSGGGISYNSPLHF.

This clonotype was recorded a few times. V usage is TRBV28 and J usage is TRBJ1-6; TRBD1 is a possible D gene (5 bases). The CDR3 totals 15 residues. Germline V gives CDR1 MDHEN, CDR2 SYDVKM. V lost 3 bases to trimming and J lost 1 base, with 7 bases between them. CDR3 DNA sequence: TGTGCCAGCAGTTTCGGGGGGTCCTATAATTCACCCCTCCACTTT. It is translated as CASSFGGSYNSPLHF.

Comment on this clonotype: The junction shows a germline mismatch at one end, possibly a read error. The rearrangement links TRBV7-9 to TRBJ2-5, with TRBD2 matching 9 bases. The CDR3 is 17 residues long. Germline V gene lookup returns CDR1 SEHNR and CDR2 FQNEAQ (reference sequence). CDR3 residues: CVSSLEGRIAGVETQYF. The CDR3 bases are TGTGTCAGCAGCTTAGAGGGGAGAATAGCGGGAGTAGAGACCCAGTACTTC. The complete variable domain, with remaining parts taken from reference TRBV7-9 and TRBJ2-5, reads DTGVSQNPRHKITKRGQNVTFRCDPISEHNRLYWYRQTLGQGPEFLTYFQNEAQLEKSRLLSDRFSAERPKGSFSTLEIQRTEQGDSAMYLCVSSLEGRIAGVETQYFGPGTRLLVL.

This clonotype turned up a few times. CDR3 in DNA: TGTGCCAGCAGCTCCACCCAGCTTACCGTCACAGATACGCAGTATTTT. Encoded protein: CASSSTQLTVTDTQYF. V and J are TRBV3-1 and TRBJ2-3; no clear D. The CDR3 totals 16 residues. V gave up 5 bases and J gave up 2 bases, with 17 bases separating them. CDR1 and CDR2 from the germline V gene are LGHDT and YNNKEL (reference sequence).

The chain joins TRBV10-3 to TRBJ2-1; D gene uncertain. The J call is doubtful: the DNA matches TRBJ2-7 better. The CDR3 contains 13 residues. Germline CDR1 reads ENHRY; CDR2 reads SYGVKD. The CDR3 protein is CAITLTPNNEQYF. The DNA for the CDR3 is TGTGCCATCACACTCACTCCCAACAATGAGCAGTACTTC.

CDR3 bases: TGTGCCAGCAGCTTGGGGGGGCTGAGGGATACGCAGTATTTT. It is translated as CASSLGGLRDTQYF. This chain connects TRBV11-2 to TRBJ2-3; a possible D gene is TRBD2 (7 bases). The CDR3 loop spans 14 amino acids. Per germline, CDR1 SGHAT and CDR2 FQNNGV. V lost 3 bases to trimming and J lost 6 bases, with 13 bases between them.

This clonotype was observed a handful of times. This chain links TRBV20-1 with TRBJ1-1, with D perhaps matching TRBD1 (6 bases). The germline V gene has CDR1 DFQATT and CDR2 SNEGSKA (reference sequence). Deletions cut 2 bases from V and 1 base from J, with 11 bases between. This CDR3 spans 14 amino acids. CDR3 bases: TGCAGTGCTAGATACCAGACAGGGAACACTGAAGCTTTCTTT. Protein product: CSARYQTGNTEAFF.